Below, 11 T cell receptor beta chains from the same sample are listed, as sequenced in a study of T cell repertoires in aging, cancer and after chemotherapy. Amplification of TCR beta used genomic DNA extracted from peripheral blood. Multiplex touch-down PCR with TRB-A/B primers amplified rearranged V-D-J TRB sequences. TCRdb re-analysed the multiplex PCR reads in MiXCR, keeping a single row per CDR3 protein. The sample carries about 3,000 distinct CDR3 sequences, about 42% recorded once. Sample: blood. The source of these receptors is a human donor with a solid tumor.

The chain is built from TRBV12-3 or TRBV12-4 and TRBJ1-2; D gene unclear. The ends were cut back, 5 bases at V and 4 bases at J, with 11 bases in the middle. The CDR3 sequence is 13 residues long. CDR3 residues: CASSLRQTYGYTF. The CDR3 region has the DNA TGTGCCAGCAGTCTAAGACAAACCTATGGCTACACCTTC.

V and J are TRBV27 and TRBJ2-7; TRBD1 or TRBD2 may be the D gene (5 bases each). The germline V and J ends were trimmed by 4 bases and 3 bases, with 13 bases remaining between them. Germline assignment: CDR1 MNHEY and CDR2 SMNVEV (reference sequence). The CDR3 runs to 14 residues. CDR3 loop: CASSSRGTNYEQYF. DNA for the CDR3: TGTGCCAGCAGTTCGAGGGGAACCAACTACGAGCAGTACTTC.

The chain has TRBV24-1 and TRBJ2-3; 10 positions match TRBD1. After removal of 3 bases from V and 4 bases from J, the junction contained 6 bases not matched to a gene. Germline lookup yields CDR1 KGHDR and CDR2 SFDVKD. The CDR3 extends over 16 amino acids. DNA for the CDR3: TGTGCCACCAGTGATCGCGACAGGGGGCAAGCAGATACGCAGTATTTT. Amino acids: CATSDRDRGQADTQYF.

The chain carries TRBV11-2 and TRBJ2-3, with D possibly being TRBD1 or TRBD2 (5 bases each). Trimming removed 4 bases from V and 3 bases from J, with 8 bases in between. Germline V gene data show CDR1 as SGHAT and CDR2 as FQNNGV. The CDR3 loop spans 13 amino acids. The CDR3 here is CASSWDATDTQYF. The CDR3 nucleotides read TGTGCCAGCAGCTGGGACGCAACAGATACGCAGTATTTT.

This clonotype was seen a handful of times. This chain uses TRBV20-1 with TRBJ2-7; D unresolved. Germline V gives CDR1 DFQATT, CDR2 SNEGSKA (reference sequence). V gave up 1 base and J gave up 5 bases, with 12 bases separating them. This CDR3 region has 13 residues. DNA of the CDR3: TGCAGTGCTAGAGTTTACAGTTACCACGAGCAGTACTTC. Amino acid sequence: CSARVYSYHEQYF.

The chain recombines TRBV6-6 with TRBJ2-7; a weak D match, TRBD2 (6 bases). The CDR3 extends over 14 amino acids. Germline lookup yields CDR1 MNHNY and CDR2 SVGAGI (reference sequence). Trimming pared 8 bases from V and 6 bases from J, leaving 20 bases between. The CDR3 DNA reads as TGTGCCAGCCTGAGCGGCGGGACTCCTTTCGAGCAGTACTTC. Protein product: CASLSGGTPFEQYF.

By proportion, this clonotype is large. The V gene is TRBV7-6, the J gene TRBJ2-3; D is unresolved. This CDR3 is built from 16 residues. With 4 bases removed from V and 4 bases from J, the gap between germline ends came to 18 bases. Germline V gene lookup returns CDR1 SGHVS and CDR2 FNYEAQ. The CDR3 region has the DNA TGTGCCAGCAGCTATGGCCGGCGAGAGTCCGCAGATACGCAGTATTTT. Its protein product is CASSYGRRESADTQYF.

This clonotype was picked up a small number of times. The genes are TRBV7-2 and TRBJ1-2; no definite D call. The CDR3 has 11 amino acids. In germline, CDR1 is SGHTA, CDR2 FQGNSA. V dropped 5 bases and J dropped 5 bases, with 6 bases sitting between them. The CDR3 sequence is CASSGIYGYTF. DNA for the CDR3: TGTGCCAGCAGCGGCATTTATGGCTACACCTTC.

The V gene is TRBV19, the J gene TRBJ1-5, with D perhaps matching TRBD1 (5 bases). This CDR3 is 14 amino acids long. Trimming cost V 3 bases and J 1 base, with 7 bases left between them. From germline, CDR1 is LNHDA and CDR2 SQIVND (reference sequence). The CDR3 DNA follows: TGTGCCAGTAGTATTTCAGGGAGCAATCAGCCCCAGCATTTT. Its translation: CASSISGSNQPQHF.

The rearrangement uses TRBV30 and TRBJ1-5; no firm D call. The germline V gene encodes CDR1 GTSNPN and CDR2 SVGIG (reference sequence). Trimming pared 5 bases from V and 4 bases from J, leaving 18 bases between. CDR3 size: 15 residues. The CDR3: CAWGPGELRNQPQHF. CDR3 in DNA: TGTGCCTGGGGGCCCGGGGAGTTAAGGAATCAGCCCCAGCATTTT. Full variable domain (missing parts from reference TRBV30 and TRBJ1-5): SQTIHQWPATLVQPVGSPLSLECTVEGTSNPNLYWYRQAAGRGLQLLFYSVGIGQISSEVPQNLSASRPQDRQFILSSKKLLLSDSGFYLCAWGPGELRNQPQHFGDGTRLSIL.

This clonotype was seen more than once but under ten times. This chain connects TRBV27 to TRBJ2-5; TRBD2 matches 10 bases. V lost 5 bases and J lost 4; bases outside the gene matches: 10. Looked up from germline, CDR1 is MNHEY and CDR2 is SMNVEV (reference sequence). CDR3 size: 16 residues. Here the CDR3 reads CASSHKAGGPLETQYF. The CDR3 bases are TGTGCCAGCAGTCACAAAGCGGGAGGGCCTCTAGAGACCCAGTACTTC.